The next 12 T cell receptor beta chains were all read from a single sample in a study of blood T cell repertoires in COVID-19 (dated by TCRdb to between 2020 and 2021). Libraries were constructed by the immunoSEQ multiplex PCR assay. TCRdb retrieved this table from immuneACCESS and kept in-frame rearrangements only. Not all clones are present; in checked studies, unresolved V genes account for under half, and no reason is known for the remainder. This sample comprises around 200,000 clones, around 83% of them detected only once. In total, the top ten clones hold roughly 7.8% of the sample. The sample consisted of peripheral blood. The receptors originated from a man between 35 and 55 years old with active or convalescent COVID-19.

V gene TRBV24-1 combines with J gene TRBJ1-1; D ambiguous. Looked up from germline, CDR1 is KGHDR and CDR2 is SFDVKD. This CDR3 has 11 residues. V lost 5 bases, J lost 8 bases, and 8 bases lay in between. CDR3 coding DNA: TGTGCCACCAGTGGAGGAGTAGAAGCTTTCTTT. This translates into CATSGGVEAFF.

The rearrangement links TRBV4-1 to TRBJ2-5; TRBD1 matches 10 bases. This CDR3 has 17 amino acids. V shed 0 bases, J shed 1 base, and the junction held 5 bases outside the gene matches. Germline V gene lookup returns CDR1 MGHRA and CDR2 YSYEKL. The CDR3 protein is CASSQEGQGLLQETQYF. The CDR3 DNA reads TGCGCCAGCAGCCAAGAGGGACAGGGGCTACTCCAAGAGACCCAGTACTTC.

The chain is built from TRBV9 and TRBJ2-3, with D possibly TRBD2 on 6 matching bases. Trimming stripped 4 bases from V and 1 base from J, with 13 bases between. CDR1 SGDLS and CDR2 YYNGEE come from the germline V gene. The CDR3 is 15 amino acids. CDR3 sequence reads: CASSMGLWGTDTQYF. The CDR3, as DNA: TGTGCCAGCAGCATGGGACTTTGGGGCACAGATACGCAGTATTTT.

CDR3 DNA sequence: TGTGCCAGCTCACCACCCGCAGGGGCTGGAAACACCATATATTTT. Translated, it gives CASSPPAGAGNTIYF. V gene TRBV18 combines with J gene TRBJ1-3; possible D gene TRBD1, 6 bases. The V end was cut by 0 bases, the J end by 2 bases, with 8 bases between. CDR3 length: 15 amino acids. Looked up from germline, CDR1 is KGHSH and CDR2 is LQKENI.

The chain is built from TRBV6-5 and TRBJ2-1; 9 bases match TRBD2. The CDR3 totals 13 residues. CDR1 is MNHEY and CDR2 is SVGAGI in the germline V gene. Trimming cost V 3 bases and J 10 bases; bases outside gene matches: 4. The CDR3 bases are TGTGCCAGCAGTTATTATAGCGGGAGCGAGCAGTTCTTC. As protein: CASSYYSGSEQFF.

This clone was observed a handful of times. DNA for the CDR3: TGTGCCAGCAGTGAATGGGGGGGGCGCGTTGGCTACACCTTC. Amino acid sequence: CASSEWGGRVGYTF. The chain has TRBV25-1 and TRBJ1-2; maybe TRBD1 (6 bases). V lost 1 base, J lost 7 bases, and 13 bases lay in between. CDR3 size: 14 residues. The V gene's germline CDR1 is MGHDK and CDR2 SYGVNS.

The chain carries TRBV6-5 and TRBJ2-3; D perhaps matches TRBD2 (6 bases). Germline assignment: CDR1 MNHEY and CDR2 SVGAGI. The CDR3 has 14 amino acids. The V end lost 8 bases, the J end lost 0 bases, and 12 bases lay between the germline ends. The CDR3 region is CASSWGVSTDTQYF. CDR3 sequence (DNA): TGTGCCAGCTCATGGGGGGTAAGCACAGATACGCAGTATTTT.

This clone has more than one count but fewer than ten. The chain recombines TRBV19 with TRBJ1-6; no clear D. Trimming pared 3 bases from V and 6 bases from J, leaving 15 bases between. Germline V CDR1 and CDR2: LNHDA, SQIVND (reference sequence). The CDR3 totals 16 residues. The CDR3 loop is CASSMHPSRGNSPLHF. The CDR3 DNA sequence: TGTGCCAGTAGTATGCACCCCAGTCGGGGTAATTCACCCCTCCACTTT.

The chain is built from TRBV5-6 and TRBJ2-2; D unclear. Trimming shortened V by 2 bases and J by 0 bases, and 11 bases separated the two germline ends. CDR1 is SGHDT, CDR2 YYEEEE, per germline. The CDR3 length is 16 residues. For the CDR3, the DNA is TGTGCCAGCAGCTTTAGAGGAACACCGAACACCGGGGAGCTGTTTTTT. Protein: CASSFRGTPNTGELFF.

The V and J genes are TRBV11-2 and TRBJ2-5; 15 nucleotides align to TRBD2. CDR1 and CDR2 from the germline V gene are SGHAT and FQNNGV. The CDR3 length is 16 residues. The ends lost 5 bases at V and 4 bases at J; junction bases unmatched: 5. The CDR3 spells CASSPRGLAGGETQYF. CDR3 coding DNA: TGTGCCAGCAGCCCCCGGGGACTAGCGGGGGGAGAGACCCAGTACTTC.

The J gene is TRBJ2-7, the V gene TRBV19; 10 positions agree with TRBD2. CDR3 size: 15 residues. V gave up 3 bases and J gave up 3 bases; unmatched junction bases: 5. The V gene's germline CDR1 is LNHDA and CDR2 SQIVND (reference sequence). DNA of the CDR3: TGTGCCAGTAGTATTCGGCCTAGCGGGGGCTACGAGCAGTACTTC. Protein sequence: CASSIRPSGGYEQYF.

J is TRBJ1-6 and V is TRBV5-1; a weak D match, TRBD1 (6 bases). Trimming took off 0 bases at V and 6 bases at J, with 10 bases between the two ends. CDR3 size: 15 residues. Germline values: CDR1 SGHRS, CDR2 YFSETQ. The CDR3 nucleotides are TGCGCCAGCAGCTTGGCGACAGGCGGTAATTCACCCCTCCACTTT. Translating gives CASSLATGGNSPLHF. Using reference TRBV5-1 and TRBJ1-6 for the parts outside the CDR3, the full variable domain is KAGVTQTPRYLIKTRGQQVTLSCSPISGHRSVSWYQQTPGQGLQFLFEYFSETQRNKGNFPGRFSGRQFSNSRSEMNVSTLELGDSALYLCASSLATGGNSPLHFGNGTRLTVT.